A single sample gave rise to the 30 T cell receptor beta chains below, sequenced in a study of blood T cell repertoires in COVID-19. TCRdb's copy holds only in-frame clones and misses some; the assay was immunoSEQ multiplex PCR. The sample lists 220,000 or so clones, 85% to 90% occurring once. The sequenced sample was PBMCs or T cells enriched from blood (not recorded which). These receptors were obtained from a woman in her forties or fifties with acute COVID-19.

The genes are TRBV10-3 and TRBJ2-3, with 9 bases identical to TRBD2. With V trimmed by 2 bases and J by 3 bases, 9 bases remained unmatched. Germline CDR1 ENHRY, CDR2 SYGVKD. This CDR3 is 17 amino acids long. CDR3 DNA: TGTGCCATCAGTGAGGGGAGTCGCGGGAGGGGAACAGATACGCAGTATTTT. It encodes CAISEGSRGRGTDTQYF.

The chain uses TRBV7-8 and TRBJ2-7, with 15 bases matching TRBD2. J gave up 1 base and V 3 bases, and 7 bases lay outside the gene matches. Germline CDR1 and CDR2: SGHVS and FQNEAQ. The CDR3 consists of 18 residues. The CDR3 sequence: CASSLGGLAGGVSYEQYF. The DNA of the CDR3 is TGTGCCAGCAGCTTGGGCGGACTAGCGGGAGGGGTATCCTACGAGCAGTACTTC.

In the case of this clone: Other nucleotide sequences in the sample specify the same CDR3. This chain joins TRBV18 and TRBJ1-1; D possibly corresponds to TRBD1 (5 bases). Trimming removed 6 bases from V and 0 bases from J, with 8 bases in between. Per the germline V gene, CDR1 is KGHSH and CDR2 is LQKENI. This CDR3 comprises 13 residues. The CDR3 DNA is TGTGCCAGCTCCCCGACAGTGAACACTGAAGCTTTCTTT. It yields the protein CASSPTVNTEAFF.

This clone has more than one count but fewer than ten. This chain links TRBV5-4 with TRBJ1-2; D perhaps matches TRBD1 (5 bases). V was trimmed by 4 bases and J by 6 bases, leaving 16 bases between them. From germline, CDR1 is SGHNT and CDR2 YYREEE (reference sequence). The CDR3 contains 14 residues. CDR3 nucleotides: TGTGCCAGCAGCCTGGGCAGGGTCTATCATGGCTACACCTTC. Amino acid sequence: CASSLGRVYHGYTF.

The gene calls are TRBV4-1 and TRBJ2-5; D is possibly TRBD2 (5 bases). CDR1 and CDR2 from the germline V gene are MGHRA and YSYEKL. This CDR3 spans 13 amino acids. The V and J ends lost 1 base and 7 bases respectively, with 10 bases between them. The CDR3: CASSQVRGGTQYF. DNA for the CDR3: TGCGCCAGCAGCCAAGTACGCGGAGGGACCCAGTACTTC.

The genes are TRBV4-1 and TRBJ1-2; the D gene is possibly TRBD1 (6 bases). Germline V gene sequence: CDR1 MGHRA, CDR2 YSYEKL. V gave up 4 bases and J gave up 6 bases, with 21 bases separating them. The CDR3 sequence is 16 residues long. CDR3 coding DNA: TGCGCCAGCAGCCCATTCCGGGACACACGTCCCGATGGCTACACCTTC. Translating gives CASSPFRDTRPDGYTF.

The chain couples TRBV24-1 to TRBJ2-3, with D possibly being TRBD1 (6 bases). The CDR3 has 15 residues. V lost 9 bases to trimming and J lost 1 base, with 16 bases between them. Germline CDR1 KGHDR, CDR2 SFDVKD. CDR3: CATAREQGGTDTQYF. The CDR3 DNA sequence: TGTGCCACCGCCCGGGAACAGGGCGGCACAGATACGCAGTATTTT.

V and J are TRBV5-1 and TRBJ2-2, with TRBD1 identical over 8 bases. Trimming at V came to 2 bases and at J to 6 bases, leaving 12 bases not matched to a gene. Per the germline V gene, CDR1 is SGHRS and CDR2 is YFSETQ. CDR3 length equals 17 residues. The CDR3: CASSFPDRVGIAGELFF. The DNA of the CDR3 is TGCGCCAGCAGCTTCCCGGACAGGGTAGGGATTGCCGGGGAGCTGTTTTTT.

This rearrangement joins TRBV5-6 to TRBJ1-6; D is uncertain. CDR3 size: 15 residues. Germline V gene sequence: CDR1 SGHDT, CDR2 YYEEEE. Trimming removed 0 bases from V and 7 bases from J, with 11 bases in between. DNA for the CDR3: TGTGCCAGCAGCTTGGTTCCAGAGGGCAATTCACCCCTCCACTTT. As protein: CASSLVPEGNSPLHF.

The rearrangement uses TRBV27 and TRBJ2-2, with 11 bases aligning to TRBD1. Germline V gene data show CDR1 as MNHEY and CDR2 as SMNVEV (reference sequence). The CDR3 loop spans 14 amino acids. Trimming took 8 bases from V and 5 from J; bases not matched to a gene: 4. CDR3 in DNA: TGTGCCAGCGCCGGACAGGGGGCGACCGGGGAGCTGTTTTTT. Its protein is CASAGQGATGELFF.

The rearrangement links TRBV18 to TRBJ1-2; D is ambiguous. There are 11 residues in the CDR3. Germline-derived CDR1 and CDR2 are KGHSH and LQKENI. Trimming removed 3 bases from V and 6 bases from J, with 5 bases in between. CDR3 residues: CASSPGDGYTF. The DNA of the CDR3 is TGTGCCAGCTCACCCGGGGATGGCTACACCTTC.

The CDR3 DNA reads as TGTGCCAGCAGTGCCGACAGGGATCGCTATGGCTACACCTTC. Protein: CASSADRDRYGYTF. This chain links TRBV27 with TRBJ1-2; TRBD1 aligns across 7 bases. Germline CDR1 reads MNHEY; CDR2 reads SMNVEV (reference sequence). The CDR3 consists of 14 residues. V gave up 5 bases and J gave up 4 bases; unmatched junction bases: 7.

The chain is built from TRBV29-1 and TRBJ2-6; tentatively, D is TRBD1 (6 bases). The V and J ends lost 3 bases and 0 bases respectively, with 9 bases between them. This CDR3 region has 15 residues. From germline, CDR1 is SQVTM and CDR2 ANQGSEA. The CDR3 here is CSVDSQGSGANVLTF. CDR3 coding DNA: TGCAGCGTTGACTCACAGGGCTCTGGGGCCAACGTCCTGACTTTC.

The chain links TRBV5-6 to TRBJ2-7; 7 bases are shared with TRBD2. J lost 0 bases, V lost 1 base, and 13 bases had no gene match. This CDR3 region has 18 residues. In germline, CDR1 is SGHDT, CDR2 YYEEEE. The CDR3: CASSLSGAVLAGSYEQYF. DNA of the CDR3: TGTGCCAGCAGCTTGAGTGGCGCGGTCTTAGCGGGCTCCTACGAGCAGTACTTC.

This chain connects TRBV6-5 to TRBJ2-2; perhaps TRBD2 as D (5 bases). V was clipped by 3 bases and J by 8 bases, with 13 bases between them. The CDR3 extends over 14 amino acids. The germline V gene encodes CDR1 MNHEY and CDR2 SVGAGI. CDR3 protein: CASSYEGSSGELFF. In DNA form, the CDR3 reads TGTGCCAGCAGTTATGAGGGTTCATCTGGGGAGCTGTTTTTT.

This clone was recorded a few times. V usage is TRBV5-1 and J usage is TRBJ2-2, with a tentative D call TRBD1 (6 bases). Trimming pared 4 bases from V and 2 bases from J, leaving 18 bases between. CDR3 length equals 17 residues. CDR1 SGHRS and CDR2 YFSETQ come from the germline V gene. CDR3 DNA: TGCGCCAGCAGCCCCGGACCAAGACAGGTTAACACCGGGGAGCTGTTTTTT. It encodes CASSPGPRQVNTGELFF.

V gene TRBV9 combines with J gene TRBJ2-1, with TRBD2 matching over 8 bases. Germline-derived CDR1 and CDR2 are SGDLS and YYNGEE. The length of the CDR3 is 16 residues. The junction had 6 bases not matched to a gene; V was cut back by 2 bases and J by 2 bases. This chain's CDR3 is CASSVLTGGPYNEQFF. In nucleotides, the CDR3 is TGTGCCAGCAGCGTTCTGACGGGAGGGCCCTACAATGAGCAGTTCTTC.

The chain joins TRBV3-1 (or the pseudogene TRBV3-2) to TRBJ2-2, with 8 bases that match TRBD2. This CDR3 is 16 amino acids long. Germline CDR1 reads LGHDT; CDR2 reads YNNKEL (reference sequence). V was pared by 4 bases and J by 6 bases, with 10 bases of the junction left unmatched. CDR3: CASSPPGGEEAGELFF. Here the CDR3 DNA reads TGTGCCAGCAGCCCCCCGGGGGGGGAAGAGGCCGGGGAGCTGTTTTTT.

V usage is TRBV19 and J usage is TRBJ2-7; no firm D call. The CDR3 runs to 11 residues. The germline CDR1 and CDR2 sequences are LNHDA and SQIVND (reference sequence). Trimming took off 4 bases at V and 4 bases at J, with 5 bases between the two ends. For the CDR3, the DNA is TGTGCCAGTAGTACAGCGTACGAGCAGTACTTC. Its protein is CASSTAYEQYF.

This clone was counted a few times. V and J are TRBV6-5 and TRBJ1-2, with 8 bases lining up with TRBD1. From germline, CDR1 is MNHEY and CDR2 SVGAGI. The ends lost 2 bases at V and 6 bases at J; junction bases unmatched: 5. The CDR3 is 14 residues long. The CDR3 spells CASSYGTGSDGYTF. CDR3 bases: TGTGCCAGCAGTTACGGGACAGGAAGCGATGGCTACACCTTC.

The rearrangement links TRBV13 to TRBJ1-4; tentative D call: TRBD1 (6 bases). The CDR3 has 19 amino acids. V was cut by 2 bases and J by 2 bases, with 21 bases left in between. The V gene's germline CDR1 is PRHDT and CDR2 FYEKMQ (reference sequence). CDR3 residues: CASSLRGGRFAPTNEKLFF. The DNA for the CDR3 is TGTGCCAGCAGCTTAAGAGGGGGAAGGTTCGCCCCCACTAATGAAAAACTGTTTTTT.

This chain links TRBV5-1 with TRBJ1-1; 10 bases line up with TRBD1. The V segment lost 0 bases and the J segment 10 bases; nucleotides outside the gene matches: 6. The CDR3 consists of 14 residues. Germline-derived CDR1 and CDR2 are SGHRS and YFSETQ. The CDR3 protein is CASSLGQGAMGAFF. The CDR3, as DNA: TGCGCCAGCAGCTTGGGACAGGGGGCAATGGGAGCTTTCTTT.

The chain carries TRBV7-3 and TRBJ2-7, with 11 bases that match TRBD2. V dropped 4 bases and J dropped 3; count of bases not matched to a gene: 17. CDR1 is SGHTA, CDR2 FQGTGA, per germline. This CDR3 is 19 amino acids long. CDR3 in amino acids: CASSYPTGRGLAEFYEQYF. CDR3 DNA: TGTGCCAGCAGCTACCCGACAGGGAGGGGACTAGCGGAGTTCTACGAGCAGTACTTC.

The chain has TRBV9 and TRBJ1-4; D unclear. Germline V lookup: CDR1 SGDLS, CDR2 YYNGEE. V shed 3 bases and J shed 7 bases, with 13 bases lying between them. This CDR3 is 14 amino acids long. CDR3 in amino acids: CASSAIGRAEKLFF. The DNA for the CDR3 is TGTGCCAGCAGCGCAATTGGGCGGGCTGAAAAACTGTTTTTT.

This clone was counted a single time. The chain links TRBV5-1 to TRBJ2-7, with TRBD2 matching 14 bases. Trimming at V came to 0 bases and at J to 5 bases, leaving 7 bases not matched to a gene. Per germline, CDR1 SGHRS and CDR2 YFSETQ. The CDR3 length is 17 residues. The CDR3 protein is CASSLARLAGGRDEQYF. CDR3 in DNA: TGCGCCAGCAGCTTGGCACGACTAGCGGGAGGGCGTGACGAGCAGTACTTC.

The chain has TRBV4-3 and TRBJ1-6; 10 bases are shared with TRBD1. CDR3 length: 14 residues. The V gene's germline CDR1 is LGHNA and CDR2 YSLEER. The ends lost 4 bases at V and 10 bases at J; junction bases unmatched: 4. The CDR3: CASSRRDRGSPLHF. CDR3 DNA sequence: TGCGCCAGCAGCCGACGGGACAGGGGATCACCCCTCCACTTT.

This chain connects TRBV4-1 to TRBJ2-2; 9 bases match TRBD2. The CDR3 is 20 amino acids. V shed 5 bases, J shed 0 bases, and the junction held 16 bases outside the gene matches. Per the germline V gene, CDR1 is MGHRA and CDR2 is YSYEKL. Here the CDR3 DNA reads TGCGCCAGCAGCACCTCAGACGTACTGAGCGGGAGGACGAACACCGGGGAGCTGTTTTTT. Its translation is CASSTSDVLSGRTNTGELFF.

This rearrangement joins TRBV3-1 (or the pseudogene TRBV3-2) to TRBJ2-5; 8 bases line up with TRBD1. The CDR3 length is 14 residues. V was clipped by 4 bases and J by 3 bases; unmatched bases: 4. Germline V gene lookup returns CDR1 LGHDT and CDR2 YNNKEL (reference sequence). CDR3 in DNA: TGTGCCAGCAGCCTAATGACAGGGGAAGAGACCCAGTACTTC. Its translation is CASSLMTGEETQYF.

The rearrangement links TRBV29-1 to TRBJ1-2; 7 bases agree with TRBD1. The CDR3 is 13 amino acids. Trimming removed 6 bases from V and 3 bases from J; junction bases left unmatched: 7. Per the germline V gene, CDR1 is SQVTM and CDR2 is ANQGSEA. The CDR3 coding sequence is TGCAGCGTCTACGACAGGGCAGACTATGGCTACACCTTC. Translation: CSVYDRADYGYTF.

The chain couples TRBV7-6 to TRBJ1-3, with TRBD1 identical over 9 bases. The CDR3 length is 15 residues. The V and J ends lost 5 bases and 4 bases, in that order; junction bases with no gene match: 6. Germline CDR1 is SGHVS and CDR2 is FNYEAQ. CDR3 DNA: TGTGCCAGCAGCATACAGGGGGCGGGAGGAAACACCATATATTTT. It translates to CASSIQGAGGNTIYF.